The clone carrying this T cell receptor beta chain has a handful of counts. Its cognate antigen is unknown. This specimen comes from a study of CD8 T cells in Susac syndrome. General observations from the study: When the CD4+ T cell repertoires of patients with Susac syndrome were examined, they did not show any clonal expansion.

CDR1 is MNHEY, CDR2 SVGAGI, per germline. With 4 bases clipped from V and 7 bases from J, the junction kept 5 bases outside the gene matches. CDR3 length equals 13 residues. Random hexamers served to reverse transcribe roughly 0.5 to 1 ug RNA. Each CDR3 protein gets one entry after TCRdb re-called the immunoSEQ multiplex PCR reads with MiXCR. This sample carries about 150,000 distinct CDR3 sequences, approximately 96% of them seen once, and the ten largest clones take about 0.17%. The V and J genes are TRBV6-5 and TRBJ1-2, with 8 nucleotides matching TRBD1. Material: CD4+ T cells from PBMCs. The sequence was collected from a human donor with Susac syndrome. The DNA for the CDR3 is TGTGCCAGCAGTTTTGGACAGGGCGGTGGCTACACCTTC. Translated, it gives CASSFGQGGGYTF.